These T cell receptor beta chains were read from a single sample in a study of cytomegalovirus exposure and HLA in healthy donors. Produced via immunoSEQ multiplex PCR; TCRdb's table is partial and in-frame only. The table records about 62,000 clones, about 69% of them present only once. The sample was PBMCs. All receptors derive from a woman in her 30s in good health and CMV-seronegative. CDR3s include the opening cysteine and the closing phenylalanine or tryptophan. Each record gives: CDR3 length, clone size, J gene, V gene, CDR3 protein. The listing skips clone size in some rows; elsewhere it reads once, few, many or a size class.

13 - TRBJ1-1 TRBV29-1 CSVVEGANTEAFF
14 - TRBJ1-1 TRBV7-8 CASSLDGAGTEAFF
13 - TRBJ2-3 TRBV25-1 CASSVGEADTQYF
14 - TRBJ1-1 TRBV9 CASSVGNEPREAFF
16 - TRBJ2-3 TRBV7-8 CASSLLAGAGTDTQYF
16 - TRBJ2-7 TRBV10-3 CAIALNSGTGSYEQYF
15 - TRBJ2-5 TRBV6-6 CASARQQGGQETQYF
15 - TRBJ1-5 TRBV7-9 CASSPRGGSNQPQHF
14 - TRBJ2-3 TRBV5-1 CASSSGQGTGTQYF
14 - TRBJ1-6 TRBV27 CASSSTGGYSPLHF
14 - TRBJ2-1 TRBV30 CAWSAPAEYNEQFF
18 - TRBJ2-7 TRBV18 CASSPFEGLAGRSYEQYF
16 - TRBJ2-5 TRBV19 CASSINLAARGETQYF
10 - TRBJ2-1 TRBV20-1 CSAERNEQFF
14 - TRBJ1-5 TRBV15 CATSRGQINQPQHF
15 - TRBJ2-1 TRBV28 CASGGQGAFYNEQFF
14 - TRBJ1-6 TRBV28 CASLTTAANSPLHF
17 - TRBJ2-5 TRBV7-8 CASSFGLGSSGQETQYF
16 - TRBJ1-4 TRBV7-8 CASSLVPGQAGEKLFF
14 - TRBJ1-1 TRBV7-2 CASTERGQYTEAFF
15 - TRBJ2-1 TRBV27 CASSLGRVGYNEQFF
16 - TRBJ2-1 TRBV9 CASSPFDAGSYNEQFF
14 - TRBJ1-1 TRBV7-9 CASSVLGQFTEAFF
17 - TRBJ2-5 TRBV5-6 CASSAPTSGRAWETQYF
15 - TRBJ2-2 TRBV28 CASSGTSFRIGELFF
15 - TRBJ2-5 TRBV5-5 CASSGGQRLQETQYF
15 once TRBJ2-5 TRBV4-3 CASSQGLRGQETQYF
13 - TRBJ1-1 TRBV18 CASSQGARTEAFF
14 - TRBJ1-2 TRBV11-2 CASSPSGTYYGYTF
14 - TRBJ1-5 TRBV19 CASMTGSGNQPQHF
15 few TRBJ1-2 TRBV5-1 CASTKTGIYNYGYTF
14 - TRBJ2-3 TRBV27 CASRGLSRADTQYF
17 - TRBJ2-5 TRBV27 CASSLDGLAGGGETQYF
19 - TRBJ2-5 TRBV11-2 CASSREGTSGRYRQETQYF
14 - TRBJ2-7 TRBV29-1 CSVVWDKGSYEQYF
16 - TRBJ2-1 TRBV5-1 CASSGGTSGSINEQFF
15 - TRBJ1-1 TRBV18 CASSPQGQLNTEAFF
12 - TRBJ2-3 TRBV6-5 CASSIRGDTQYF
16 few TRBJ2-7 TRBV11-2 CASSLDGTGDGWEQYF
16 - TRBJ2-2 TRBV11-3 CASSRWTGEVTGELFF
14 - TRBJ2-7 TRBV2 CASIEGTELYEQYF
16 - TRBJ2-1 TRBV7-8 CASSRGQGKRDNEQFF
12 - TRBJ2-7 TRBV7-9 CASRTGIGEQYF
13 few TRBJ2-7 TRBV29-1 CSVEVSRGYEQYF
13 - TRBJ1-1 TRBV7-9 CASSLSDTGLTFF
12 - TRBJ2-3 TRBV27 CASSLTSSAQYF
16 - TRBJ2-2 TRBV6-5 CASSSNRMGGTGELFF